The clone carrying this T cell receptor (beta chain) was observed a handful of times. As yet, its antigen is unknown. The data originate from a study of cytomegalovirus exposure and HLA in healthy donors. The wider study: Across around 400 genotyped donors, approximately 80% landed in the Caucasian-associated ancestry cluster.

The PCR made use of 60 Vbeta and 13 Jbeta primers. Profiled with immunoSEQ multiplex PCR; TCRdb holds only in-frame clones, not every one. The repertoire holds about 150,000 clones, roughly 80% seen once, with about 1.3% in the top ten. V was cut by 5 bases and J by 2 bases, with 5 bases left in between. The CDR3 has 12 residues. Germline V gene data show CDR1 as SGHTA and CDR2 as FQGNSA. Overall study results and limits: In vitro assays verified that a few CMV-associated chains recognized CMV antigens specifically. Across donors, most TCRs were seen rarely, yet some public ones were widespread. Previously analyzed data showed that most TCR beta V segments were productive at a frequency of about 87% or about 30%.

The receptor was isolated from a man aged 18-30 years in good health and CMV-seronegative. Sequenced material: PBMCs. This chain joins TRBV7-2 and TRBJ2-3; D is uncertain. CDR3 DNA sequence: TGTGCCAGCAGCCCCTACACAGATACGCAGTATTTT. It is translated as CASSPYTDTQYF.